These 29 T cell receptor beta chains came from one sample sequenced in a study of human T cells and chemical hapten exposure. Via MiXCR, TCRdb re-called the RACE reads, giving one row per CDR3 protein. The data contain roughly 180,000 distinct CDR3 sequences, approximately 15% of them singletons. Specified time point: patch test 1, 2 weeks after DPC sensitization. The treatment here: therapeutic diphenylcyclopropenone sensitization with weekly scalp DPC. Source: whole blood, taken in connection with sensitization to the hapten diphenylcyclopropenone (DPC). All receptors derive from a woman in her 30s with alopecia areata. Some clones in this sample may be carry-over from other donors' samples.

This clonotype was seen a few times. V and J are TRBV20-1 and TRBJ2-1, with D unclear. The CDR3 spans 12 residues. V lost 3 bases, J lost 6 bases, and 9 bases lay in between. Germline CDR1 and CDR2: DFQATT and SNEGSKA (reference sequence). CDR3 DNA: TGCAGTGCTAGTCGAGCCGGCAATGAGCAGTTCTTC. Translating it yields CSASRAGNEQFF.

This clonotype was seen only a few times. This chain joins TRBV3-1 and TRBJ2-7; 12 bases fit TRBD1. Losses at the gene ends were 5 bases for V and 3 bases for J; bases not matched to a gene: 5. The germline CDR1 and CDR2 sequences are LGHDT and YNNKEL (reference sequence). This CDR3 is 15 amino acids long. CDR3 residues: CASSSGQGARYEQYF. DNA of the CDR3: TGTGCCAGCAGCTCGGGACAGGGGGCTCGCTACGAGCAGTACTTC.

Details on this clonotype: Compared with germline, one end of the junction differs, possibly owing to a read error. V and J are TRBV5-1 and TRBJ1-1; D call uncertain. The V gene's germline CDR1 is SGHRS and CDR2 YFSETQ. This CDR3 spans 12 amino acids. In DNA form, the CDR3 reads TGCGCCAGCAGCGAGGGAGGCACTGAATCTTTCTTT. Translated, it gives CASSEGGTESFF.

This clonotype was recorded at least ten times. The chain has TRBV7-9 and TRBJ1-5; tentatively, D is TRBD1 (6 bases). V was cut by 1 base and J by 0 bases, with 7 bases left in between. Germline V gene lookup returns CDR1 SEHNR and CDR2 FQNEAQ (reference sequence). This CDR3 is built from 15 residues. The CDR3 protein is CASSLEGGSNQPQHF. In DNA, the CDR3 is TGTGCCAGCAGCTTAGAGGGGGGTAGCAATCAGCCCCAGCATTTT.

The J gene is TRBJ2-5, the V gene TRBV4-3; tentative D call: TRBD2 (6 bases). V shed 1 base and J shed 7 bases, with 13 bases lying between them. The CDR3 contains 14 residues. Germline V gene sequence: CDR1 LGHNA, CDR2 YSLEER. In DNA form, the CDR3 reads TGCGCCAGCAGCCAAGTTGTCGCCGGGGGGACCCAGTACTTC. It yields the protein CASSQVVAGGTQYF.

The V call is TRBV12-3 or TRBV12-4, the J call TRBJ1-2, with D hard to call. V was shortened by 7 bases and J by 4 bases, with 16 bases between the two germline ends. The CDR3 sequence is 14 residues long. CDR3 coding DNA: TGTGCCAGCACCACAAACACTGTTGGCTATGGCTACACCTTC. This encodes CASTTNTVGYGYTF.

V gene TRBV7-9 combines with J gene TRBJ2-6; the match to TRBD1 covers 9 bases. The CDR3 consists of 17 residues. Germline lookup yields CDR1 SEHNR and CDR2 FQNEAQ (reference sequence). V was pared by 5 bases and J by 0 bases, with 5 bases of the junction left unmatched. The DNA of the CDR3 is TGTGCCAGCAGCACCGGGACAGGGATCTCTGGGGCCAACGTCCTGACTTTC. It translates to CASSTGTGISGANVLTF.

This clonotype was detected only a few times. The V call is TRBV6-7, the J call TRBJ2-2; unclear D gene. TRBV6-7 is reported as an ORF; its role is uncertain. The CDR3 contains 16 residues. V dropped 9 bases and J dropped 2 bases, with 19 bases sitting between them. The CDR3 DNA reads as TGTGCCAGAAACCTCCTCACACATGCAAACACCGGGGAGCTGTTTTTT. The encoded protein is CARNLLTHANTGELFF.

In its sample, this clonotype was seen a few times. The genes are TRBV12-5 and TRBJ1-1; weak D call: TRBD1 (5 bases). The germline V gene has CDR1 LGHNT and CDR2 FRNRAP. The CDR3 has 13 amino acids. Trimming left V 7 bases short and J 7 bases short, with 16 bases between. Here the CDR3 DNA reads TGTGCTAGTGCCCTCGACAGACTATATGAAGCTTTCTTT. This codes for CASALDRLYEAFF.

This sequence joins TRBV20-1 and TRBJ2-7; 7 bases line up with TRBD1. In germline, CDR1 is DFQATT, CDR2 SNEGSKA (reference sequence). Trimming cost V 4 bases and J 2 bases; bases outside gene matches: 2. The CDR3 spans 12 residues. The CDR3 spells CSATDRPYEQYF. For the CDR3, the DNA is TGCAGTGCTACGGACAGGCCCTACGAGCAGTACTTC.

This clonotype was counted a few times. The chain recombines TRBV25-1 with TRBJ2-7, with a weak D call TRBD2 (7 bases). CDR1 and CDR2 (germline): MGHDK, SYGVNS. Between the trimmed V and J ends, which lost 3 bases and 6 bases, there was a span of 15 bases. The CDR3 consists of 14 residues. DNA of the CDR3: TGTGCCAGCAGTGATCTGGGGGGGGCAGGCGAGCAGTACTTC. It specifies CASSDLGGAGEQYF.

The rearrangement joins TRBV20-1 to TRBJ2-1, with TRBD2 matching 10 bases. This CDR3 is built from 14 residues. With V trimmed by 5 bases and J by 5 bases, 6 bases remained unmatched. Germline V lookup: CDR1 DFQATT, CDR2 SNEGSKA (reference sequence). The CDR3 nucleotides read TGCAGTGCTGTTAGCGGGGGGCTCAACAATGAGCAGTTCTTC. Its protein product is CSAVSGGLNNEQFF.

The CDR3 loop reads CASKGQGASPLYEQYF. CDR3 nucleotide sequence: TGTGCCAGCAAGGGACAGGGGGCGAGCCCCTTATACGAGCAGTACTTC. The V and J genes are TRBV27 and TRBJ2-7; TRBD1 aligns across 12 bases. Germline V lookup: CDR1 MNHEY, CDR2 SMNVEV (reference sequence). V was clipped by 7 bases and J by 4 bases; unmatched bases: 11. The CDR3 extends over 16 amino acids.

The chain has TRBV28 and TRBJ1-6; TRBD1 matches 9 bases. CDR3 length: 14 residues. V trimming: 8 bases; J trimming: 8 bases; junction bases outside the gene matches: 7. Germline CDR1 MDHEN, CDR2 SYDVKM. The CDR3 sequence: CASRGGQGYSPLHF. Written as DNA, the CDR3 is TGTGCCAGCCGGGGCGGACAGGGGTATTCACCCCTCCACTTT.

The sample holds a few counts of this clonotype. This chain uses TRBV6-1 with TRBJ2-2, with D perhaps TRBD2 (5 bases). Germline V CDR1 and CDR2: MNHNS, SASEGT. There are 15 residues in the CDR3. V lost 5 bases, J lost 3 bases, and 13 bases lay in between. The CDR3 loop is CASSRWGADTGELFF. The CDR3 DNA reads TGTGCCAGCAGTCGGTGGGGAGCGGACACCGGGGAGCTGTTTTTT.

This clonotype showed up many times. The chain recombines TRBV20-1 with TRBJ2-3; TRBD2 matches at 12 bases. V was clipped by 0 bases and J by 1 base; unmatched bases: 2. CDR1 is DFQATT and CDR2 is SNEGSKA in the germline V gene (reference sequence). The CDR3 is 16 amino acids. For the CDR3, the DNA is TGCAGTGCTAGAGAACTAGCGGGGGGCCGCACAGATACGCAGTATTTT. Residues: CSARELAGGRTDTQYF.

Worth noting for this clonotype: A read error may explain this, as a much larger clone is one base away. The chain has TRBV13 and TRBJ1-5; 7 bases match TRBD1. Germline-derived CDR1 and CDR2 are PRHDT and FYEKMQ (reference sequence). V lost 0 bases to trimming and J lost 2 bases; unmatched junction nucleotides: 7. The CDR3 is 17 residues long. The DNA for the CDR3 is TGTGCCAGCAGCTTAGGAGGGGCCGGGACAGGCAATCAGCCCCAGCATTTT. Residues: CASSLGGAGTGNQPQHF.

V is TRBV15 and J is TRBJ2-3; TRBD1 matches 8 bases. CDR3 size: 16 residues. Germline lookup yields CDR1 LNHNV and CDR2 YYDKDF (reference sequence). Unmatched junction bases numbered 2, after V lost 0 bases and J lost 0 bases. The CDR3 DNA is TGTGCCACCAGCAGAGATGGGACAGGTAGCACAGATACGCAGTATTTT. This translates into CATSRDGTGSTDTQYF.

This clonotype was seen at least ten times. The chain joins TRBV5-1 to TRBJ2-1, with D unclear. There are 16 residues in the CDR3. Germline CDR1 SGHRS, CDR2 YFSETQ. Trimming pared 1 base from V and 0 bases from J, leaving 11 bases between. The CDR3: CASSLYGVSSYNEQFF. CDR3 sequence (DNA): TGCGCCAGCAGCTTGTATGGGGTGAGCTCCTACAATGAGCAGTTCTTC.

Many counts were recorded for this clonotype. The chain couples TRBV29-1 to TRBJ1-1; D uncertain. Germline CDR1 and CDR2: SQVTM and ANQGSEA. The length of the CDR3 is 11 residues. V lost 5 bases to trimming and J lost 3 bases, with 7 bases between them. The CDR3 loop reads CSVFRDTEAFF. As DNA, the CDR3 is TGCAGCGTTTTTAGGGACACTGAAGCTTTCTTT.

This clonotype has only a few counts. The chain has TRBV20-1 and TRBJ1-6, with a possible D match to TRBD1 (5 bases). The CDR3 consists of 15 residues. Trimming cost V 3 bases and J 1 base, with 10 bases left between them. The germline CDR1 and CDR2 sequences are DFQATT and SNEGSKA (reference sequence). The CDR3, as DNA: TGCAGTGCTAGTTGGGGGGTATCCTATAATTCACCCCTCCACTTT. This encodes CSASWGVSYNSPLHF.

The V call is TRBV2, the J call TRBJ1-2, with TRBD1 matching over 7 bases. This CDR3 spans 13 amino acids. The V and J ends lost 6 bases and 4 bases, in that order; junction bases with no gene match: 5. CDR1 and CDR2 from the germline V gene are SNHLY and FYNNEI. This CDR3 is CASRDRSLYGYTF. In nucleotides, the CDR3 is TGTGCCAGCAGGGACAGGAGTCTCTATGGCTACACCTTC. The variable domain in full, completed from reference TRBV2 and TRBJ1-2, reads EPEVTQTPSHQVTQMGQEVILRCVPISNHLYFYWYRQILGQKVEFLVSFYNNEISEKSEIFDDQFSVERPDGSNFTLKIRSTKLEDSAMYFCASRDRSLYGYTFGSGTRLTVV.

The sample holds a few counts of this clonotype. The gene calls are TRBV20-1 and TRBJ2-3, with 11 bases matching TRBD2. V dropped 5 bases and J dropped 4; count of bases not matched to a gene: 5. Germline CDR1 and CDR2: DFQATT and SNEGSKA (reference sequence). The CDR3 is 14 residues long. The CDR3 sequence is CSAYSGREADTQYF. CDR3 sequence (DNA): TGCAGTGCTTATAGCGGGAGGGAGGCAGATACGCAGTATTTT.

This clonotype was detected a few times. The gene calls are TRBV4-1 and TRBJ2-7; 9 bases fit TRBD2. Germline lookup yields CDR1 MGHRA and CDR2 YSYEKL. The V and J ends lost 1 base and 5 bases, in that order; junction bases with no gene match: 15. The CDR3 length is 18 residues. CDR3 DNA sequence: TGCGCCAGCAGCCAAGCTAGCGGGACGCCCCCGCCCTTGGACGAGCAGTACTTC. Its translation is CASSQASGTPPPLDEQYF.

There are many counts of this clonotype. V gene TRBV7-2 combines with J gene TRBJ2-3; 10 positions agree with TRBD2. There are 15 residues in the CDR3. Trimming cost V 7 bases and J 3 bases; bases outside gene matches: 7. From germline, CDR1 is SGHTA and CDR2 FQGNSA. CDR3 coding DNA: TGTGCCAGCACTCCAGCGGGAGGGGGGACAGATACGCAGTATTTT. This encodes CASTPAGGGTDTQYF.

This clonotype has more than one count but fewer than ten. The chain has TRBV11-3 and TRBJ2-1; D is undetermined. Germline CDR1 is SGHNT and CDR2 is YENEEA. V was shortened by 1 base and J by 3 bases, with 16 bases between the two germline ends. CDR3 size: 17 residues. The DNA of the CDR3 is TGTGCCAGCAGCTTAGTTAACGTTGTGACAAGCTACAATGAGCAGTTCTTC. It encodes CASSLVNVVTSYNEQFF.

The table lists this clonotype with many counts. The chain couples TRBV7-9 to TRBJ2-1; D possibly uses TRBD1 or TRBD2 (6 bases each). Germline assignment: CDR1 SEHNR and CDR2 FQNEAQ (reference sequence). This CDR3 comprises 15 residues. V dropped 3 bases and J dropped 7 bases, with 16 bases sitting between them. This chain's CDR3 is CASSLRGGPTNEQFF. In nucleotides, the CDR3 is TGTGCCAGCAGCTTGCGAGGGGGGCCAACTAATGAGCAGTTCTTC.

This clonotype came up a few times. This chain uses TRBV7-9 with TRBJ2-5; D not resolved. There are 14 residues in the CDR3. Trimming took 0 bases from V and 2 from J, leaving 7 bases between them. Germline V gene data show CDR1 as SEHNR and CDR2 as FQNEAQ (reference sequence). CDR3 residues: CASSLAPGQETQYF. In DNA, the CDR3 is TGTGCCAGCAGCTTAGCGCCAGGACAAGAGACCCAGTACTTC.

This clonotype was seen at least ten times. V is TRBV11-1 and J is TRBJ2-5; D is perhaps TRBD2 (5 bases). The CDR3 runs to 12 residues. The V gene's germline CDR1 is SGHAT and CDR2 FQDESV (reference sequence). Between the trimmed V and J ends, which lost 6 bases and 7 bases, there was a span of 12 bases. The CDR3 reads CASRGLAGTQYF. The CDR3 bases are TGTGCCAGCAGAGGTCTGGCGGGGACCCAGTACTTC. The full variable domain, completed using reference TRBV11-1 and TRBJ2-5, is EAEVAQSPRYKITEKSQAVAFWCDPISGHATLYWYRQILGQGPELLVQFQDESVVDDSQLPKDRFSAERLKGVDSTLKIQPAELGDSAMYLCASRGLAGTQYFGPGTRLLVL.